The present T cell receptor beta chain was sequenced within a study of read filtering for tumor transcriptome and immune sequencing. As for the study in general: Per sample, TCR-region reads ranged about 4.05 to 10.27 million by IR-seq, about 75 to 1,300 by RNA-seq.

Molecular barcoded adaptors covering alpha/delta and beta/gamma chains were used on around 400 ng RNA. TCRdb analysed the reads with MiXCR anew, one entry per CDR3 protein. The profile shows 40,000 or so distinct CDR3 sequences, 12% to 15% of them singletons. This clonotype occurred a few times. CDR1 and CDR2 (germline): SGHRS, YFSETQ. V was clipped by 3 bases and J by 2 bases, with 6 bases between them. The CDR3 loop spans 12 amino acids. The origin of this receptor is a donor over 35 with multiple myeloma. The rearrangement uses TRBV5-1 and TRBJ2-7, with a weak D call TRBD2 (5 bases). What was sequenced was a population of CD138-negative cells sorted from bone marrow. The CDR3 bases are TGCGCCAGCAGCTCCGGGACCTACGAGCAGTACTTC. Protein product: CASSSGTYEQYF.